This entry lists 26 T cell receptor beta chains sequenced from one sample in a study of Ad26.COV2.S vaccination and SARS-CoV-2 variants (TCRdb year 2021). The sample's treatment or condition label, in plain terms: some 20 received Ad26.COV2.S at low or high dose, single or two shots; roughly 5 received placebo; per-sample allocation not given. For vaccine and placebo recipients, repertoires were sequenced using samples collected on day 63 after the first injection. Library preparation was by the immunoSEQ multiplex PCR assay. TCRdb re-hosts the immuneACCESS table, in-frame sequences only. Its copies lack some clones; in the studies checked, an unresolved V gene accounts for under half of them, and the cause for the rest is not known. The sample has approximately 280,000 clones on record, 80% to 90% of them singletons. The ten largest clones add up to over 2.5% of the sample. The specimen comprised peripheral blood, sampled in a trial of Ad26.COV2.S vaccine versus placebo. These receptors all come from a person aged 18-60 years who received the Ad26.COV2.S COVID-19 vaccine or a placebo.

The chain uses TRBV11-1 and TRBJ2-7; the match to TRBD1 covers 9 bases. This CDR3 region has 15 residues. Germline V gene sequence: CDR1 SGHAT, CDR2 FQDESV (reference sequence). Unmatched junction bases numbered 2, after V lost 1 base and J lost 1 base. CDR3 sequence (DNA): TGTGCCAGCAGCTTAGTTGGGACAGGGTCCTACGAGCAGTACTTC. Amino acids: CASSLVGTGSYEQYF.

The chain carries TRBV7-2 and TRBJ1-1; 7 bases line up with TRBD1. The CDR3 runs 18 residues. The germline V gene has CDR1 SGHTA and CDR2 FQGNSA. The ends lost 2 bases at V and 2 bases at J; junction bases unmatched: 14. The CDR3 nucleotides are TGTGCCAGCAGCTTAACTGGGTTATCGACAGGGATTAACACTGAAGCTTTCTTT. Translating it yields CASSLTGLSTGINTEAFF.

The chain combines TRBV6-6 with TRBJ1-6, with 8 bases lining up with TRBD1. Germline trimming cut 8 bases from V and 3 bases from J; bases unmatched to any gene: 3. Germline assignment: CDR1 MNHNY and CDR2 SVGAGI (reference sequence). The CDR3 spans 14 residues. The CDR3 sequence is CASWTGSYNSPLHF. The DNA of the CDR3 is TGTGCCAGCTGGACAGGGAGCTATAATTCACCCCTCCACTTT.

This clone appeared a few times. The V and J genes are TRBV5-1 and TRBJ2-3; no reliable D call. V was trimmed by 0 bases and J by 4 bases, leaving 9 bases between them. The CDR3 totals 14 residues. Germline V gene data show CDR1 as SGHRS and CDR2 as YFSETQ. CDR3 residues: CASSLAGLADTQYF. CDR3 DNA: TGCGCCAGCAGCTTGGCTGGGCTAGCAGATACGCAGTATTTT.

The CDR3 DNA reads TGCGCCAGCAGCTTAACTGGACGGGGGACTGAAGCTTTCTTT. It is translated as CASSLTGRGTEAFF. The chain couples TRBV5-1 to TRBJ1-1; a possible D gene is TRBD1 (5 bases). Between the trimmed V and J ends, which lost 2 bases and 5 bases, there was a span of 13 bases. Germline V gives CDR1 SGHRS, CDR2 YFSETQ. The CDR3 has 14 amino acids.

This clone was recorded many times. The rearrangement links TRBV2 to TRBJ1-2, with D possibly being TRBD1 (6 bases). The CDR3 sequence is 15 residues long. The V gene lost 4 bases and the J gene lost 0 bases, with 12 bases spanning the gap. CDR1 is SNHLY and CDR2 is FYNNEI in the germline V gene. The CDR3 here is CASSVERDTNYGYTF. The CDR3, as DNA: TGTGCCAGCAGTGTGGAAAGGGACACTAACTATGGCTACACCTTC.

This chain links TRBV6-5 with TRBJ2-1; D is unresolved. Germline CDR1 reads MNHEY; CDR2 reads SVGAGI. V lost 2 bases and J 4 bases, leaving 3 bases between the germline ends. The CDR3 runs to 12 residues. CDR3 loop: CASSYEYNEQFF. CDR3 nucleotides: TGTGCCAGCAGTTACGAGTACAATGAGCAGTTCTTC.

This chain links TRBV29-1 with TRBJ2-2; D is ambiguous. The length of the CDR3 is 11 residues. V lost 3 bases and J lost 4, with 3 bases in between. Germline assignment: CDR1 SQVTM and CDR2 ANQGSEA. CDR3 sequence (DNA): TGCAGCGTTGAGGTCACCGGGGAGCTGTTTTTT. This sequence encodes CSVEVTGELFF.

This rearrangement joins TRBV5-1 to TRBJ2-1, with D perhaps TRBD1 (6 bases). In germline, CDR1 is SGHRS, CDR2 YFSETQ. This CDR3 contains 13 residues. Trimming cost V 4 bases and J 7 bases, with 12 bases left between them. The chain's CDR3 is CASSLSRGNEQFF. The CDR3 DNA sequence: TGCGCCAGCAGCCTTTCCAGGGGAAATGAGCAGTTCTTC.

The chain employs TRBV5-1 and TRBJ1-4; 9 bases map to TRBD1. The CDR3 runs 17 residues. The V segment lost 6 bases and the J segment 5 bases; nucleotides outside the gene matches: 14. Germline assignment: CDR1 SGHRS and CDR2 YFSETQ. The CDR3 protein is CASTQVPTGGPNEKLFF. DNA of the CDR3: TGCGCCAGCACCCAGGTCCCTACAGGGGGCCCAAATGAAAAACTGTTTTTT.

This clone was counted at least ten times. The chain combines TRBV21-1 with TRBJ2-2; the table names TRBD2, a call not compared with the DNA. TRBV21-1 represents a pseudogene. The CDR3 contains 13 residues. Here the CDR3 reads CASRDWNTGELFF. Here the CDR3 DNA reads TGTGCCAGCAGAGACTGGAACACCGGGGAGCTGTTTTTT.

The rearrangement uses TRBV29-1 and TRBJ2-2; TRBD2 matches at 7 bases. Trimming cost V 1 base and J 4 bases; bases outside gene matches: 6. CDR3 length equals 15 residues. CDR1 and CDR2 (germline): SQVTM, ANQGSEA. The CDR3 DNA is TGCAGCGTTGAAGTGGGAGGGTCGCGCACCGGGGAGCTGTTTTTT. Translated: CSVEVGGSRTGELFF.

The count of this clone is one. The V call is TRBV7-2, the J call TRBJ1-5; maybe TRBD1 (5 bases). The ends were cut back, 6 bases at V and 4 bases at J, with 10 bases in the middle. This CDR3 region has 13 residues. Germline V gives CDR1 SGHTA, CDR2 FQGNSA. The CDR3 DNA follows: TGTGCCAGCAGGGCAGGGCAAAATCAGCCCCAGCATTTT. Translation: CASRAGQNQPQHF. The complete variable domain, with remaining parts taken from reference TRBV7-2 and TRBJ1-5, reads GAGVSQSPSNKVTEKGKDVELRCDPISGHTALYWYRQSLGQGLEFLIYFQGNSAPDKSGLPSDRFSAERTGGSVSTLTIQRTQQEDSAVYLCASRAGQNQPQHFGDGTRLSIL.

This clone was counted a few times. This chain uses TRBV28 with TRBJ1-2, with D possibly being TRBD1 (5 bases). The CDR3 has 16 residues. V was clipped by 1 base and J by 4 bases, with 16 bases between them. Germline CDR1 MDHEN, CDR2 SYDVKM. As DNA, the CDR3 is TGTGCCAGCAGTTTATTTGGGGGGGACGTTATCTATGGCTACACCTTC. The encoded protein is CASSLFGGDVIYGYTF.

On this clone: This sample includes further DNA sequences coding for the same CDR3. The chain is built from TRBV19 and TRBJ1-1; D call uncertain. The CDR3 extends over 13 amino acids. Germline V gives CDR1 LNHDA, CDR2 SQIVND (reference sequence). Trimming cost V 1 base and J 1 base, with 4 bases left between them. CDR3 region: CASSIAPNTEAFF. The CDR3 coding sequence is TGTGCCAGTAGTATAGCCCCGAACACTGAAGCTTTCTTT.

The V gene is TRBV6-2 or TRBV6-3, the J gene TRBJ2-1; 10 bases agree with TRBD2. The CDR3 sequence is 16 residues long. Germline assignment: CDR1 MNHEY and CDR2 SVGEGT. The V gene end was trimmed by 3 bases and the J gene end by 7 bases; junction bases not matched to a gene: 9. The CDR3 loop reads CASSYLLAGDENEQFF. The CDR3 DNA reads as TGTGCCAGCAGTTATCTCCTAGCGGGAGATGAAAATGAGCAGTTCTTC.

The rearrangement links TRBV5-1 to TRBJ2-7; D is possibly TRBD2 (6 bases). The germline V and J ends were trimmed by 5 bases and 3 bases, with 24 bases remaining between them. The CDR3 totals 17 residues. The V gene's germline CDR1 is SGHRS and CDR2 YFSETQ. CDR3 sequence reads: CASREGQASHTIYEQYF. Written as DNA, the CDR3 is TGCGCCAGCAGGGAGGGGCAGGCCAGCCATACAATCTACGAGCAGTACTTC.

This chain links TRBV21-1 with TRBJ2-7; TRBD1, the table's D call, lacks a check against the DNA. TRBV21-1 is an annotated pseudogene. The CDR3 consists of 17 residues. The CDR3 bases are TGTGCCACCACACCTTACAGCCGACAGGGGAGTGCCTACGAGCAGTACTTC. Translated, it gives CATTPYSRQGSAYEQYF.

This clone has just one count. This rearrangement joins TRBV29-1 to TRBJ1-1, with 8 bases that match TRBD1. Germline V CDR1 and CDR2: SQVTM, ANQGSEA. There are 13 residues in the CDR3. The J segment lost 0 bases and the V segment lost 8 bases, leaving 5 bases of the junction unmatched. CDR3 nucleotides: TGCAGCTCCCGACAGGGGCTGAACACTGAAGCTTTCTTT. This codes for CSSRQGLNTEAFF.

This rearrangement joins TRBV7-9 to TRBJ1-3; D possibly corresponds to TRBD1 (5 bases). The CDR3 spans 16 residues. The germline V gene has CDR1 SEHNR and CDR2 FQNEAQ (reference sequence). Trimming took 4 bases from V and 0 from J, leaving 13 bases between them. CDR3 sequence reads: CASSSGSQGSGNTIYF. The CDR3 nucleotides are TGTGCCAGCAGCTCCGGAAGTCAGGGCTCTGGAAACACCATATATTTT.

This rearrangement joins TRBV2 to TRBJ1-4; 7 bases fit TRBD1. The CDR3 length is 14 residues. J gave up 4 bases and V 6 bases, and 5 bases lay outside the gene matches. Germline assignment: CDR1 SNHLY and CDR2 FYNNEI. This chain's CDR3 is CASSRTGINEKLFF. The CDR3 bases are TGTGCCAGCAGCCGGACAGGAATTAATGAAAAACTGTTTTTT.

This sequence joins TRBV11-2 and TRBJ2-5, with D perhaps being TRBD1 or TRBD2 (5 bases each). The germline CDR1 and CDR2 sequences are SGHAT and FQNNGV. The ends were cut back, 11 bases at V and 2 bases at J, with 12 bases in the middle. The CDR3 spans 12 residues. The CDR3 region has the DNA TGTGCCGGACGGGACGGACAAGAGACCCAGTACTTC. This encodes CAGRDGQETQYF.

The chain links TRBV3-1 (or the pseudogene TRBV3-2) to TRBJ2-1; the D is unclear. Per the germline V gene, CDR1 is LGHDT and CDR2 is YNNKEL (reference sequence). The CDR3 length is 12 residues. V gave up 6 bases and J gave up 3 bases, with 6 bases separating them. CDR3 amino acids: CASSWDYNEQFF. Written as DNA, the CDR3 is TGTGCCAGCAGTTGGGACTACAATGAGCAGTTCTTC.

V usage is TRBV21-1 and J usage is TRBJ2-7; TRBD2, the D gene given by the table, was not confirmed from the DNA. TRBV21-1 is tagged as a pseudogene. This CDR3 comprises 15 residues. CDR3 nucleotide sequence: TGTGCCAGCAGCAAAGCGCAGCGGGGGGCCTACGAGCAGTACTTC. Its protein product is CASSKAQRGAYEQYF.

This chain uses TRBV7-8 with TRBJ1-2; TRBD1 is a possible D gene (6 bases). The V and J ends lost 5 bases and 4 bases respectively, with 23 bases between them. The CDR3 covers 17 residues. The V gene's germline CDR1 is SGHVS and CDR2 FQNEAQ. The CDR3: CASSIYGAGESFYGYTF. CDR3 DNA: TGTGCCAGCAGCATATACGGGGCAGGGGAATCGTTCTATGGCTACACCTTC. The full variable domain, its missing parts supplied by reference TRBV7-8 and TRBJ1-2, is GAGVSQSPRYKVAKRGQDVALRCDPISGHVSLFWYQQALGQGPEFLTYFQNEAQLDKSGLPSDRFFAERPEGSVSTLKIQRTQQEDSAVYLCASSIYGAGESFYGYTFGSGTRLTVV.

CDR3 protein: CASSTQLGAYEQYF. CDR3 coding DNA: TGTGCCAGCAGTACTCAGTTGGGGGCCTACGAGCAGTACTTC. The V call is TRBV2, the J call TRBJ2-7; either TRBD1 or TRBD2 may supply D (5 bases each). The CDR3 extends over 14 amino acids. Looked up from germline, CDR1 is SNHLY and CDR2 is FYNNEI. V was trimmed by 5 bases and J by 2 bases, leaving 13 bases between them.